These 13 T cell receptor beta chains share one sample of origin, sequenced in a study of blood T cell repertoires in COVID-19. Some clones are missing from TCRdb's copy, which holds only in-frame ones; the method was immunoSEQ multiplex PCR. The table lists 60,000 to 75,000 clones, around 74% of them singletons. The specimen was peripheral blood. All receptors come from a woman between 50 and 59 years old with active or convalescent COVID-19.

This rearrangement joins TRBV29-1 to TRBJ2-1; 8 nucleotides match TRBD1. The length of the CDR3 is 15 residues. CDR1 SQVTM and CDR2 ANQGSEA come from the germline V gene. J lost 0 bases, V lost 3 bases, and 4 bases had no gene match. CDR3 loop: CSVDTGQGSYNEQFF. DNA of the CDR3: TGCAGCGTTGATACAGGACAGGGCTCCTACAATGAGCAGTTCTTC.

This rearrangement joins TRBV28 to TRBJ2-7; maybe TRBD2 (7 bases). The V gene's germline CDR1 is MDHEN and CDR2 SYDVKM. V was trimmed by 4 bases and J by 3 bases, leaving 25 bases between them. This CDR3 has 18 amino acids. The CDR3 is CASSYPRGGGGTLYEQYF. For the CDR3, the DNA is TGTGCCAGCAGTTACCCTCGAGGGGGGGGAGGGACACTCTACGAGCAGTACTTC.

The rearrangement links TRBV7-8 to TRBJ2-4, with D maybe TRBD1 (5 bases). This CDR3 comprises 19 residues. Germline V gene data show CDR1 as SGHVS and CDR2 as FQNEAQ. V dropped 0 bases and J dropped 0 bases, with 18 bases sitting between them. The CDR3 DNA reads TGTGCCAGCAGCTTAGCGCAGGTCAGGGAAGCCCAAGCCAAAAACATTCAGTACTTC. Translated: CASSLAQVREAQAKNIQYF.

This chain links TRBV9 with TRBJ2-2; D unresolved. Germline V gene lookup returns CDR1 SGDLS and CDR2 YYNGEE. CDR3 length: 17 residues. Trimming stripped 3 bases from V and 3 bases from J, with 18 bases between. The CDR3 DNA reads as TGTGCCAGCAGCGCAGGTGGTAGTGGCTTAGACACCGGGGAGCTGTTTTTT. Translated, it gives CASSAGGSGLDTGELFF.

J is TRBJ2-7 and V is TRBV5-1; possible D gene TRBD1, 6 bases. The V end lost 0 bases, the J end lost 4 bases, and 11 bases lay between the germline ends. This CDR3 spans 14 amino acids. Germline CDR1 reads SGHRS; CDR2 reads YFSETQ. CDR3 in amino acids: CASSLGTVEYEQYF. CDR3 nucleotides: TGCGCCAGCAGCTTGGGGACAGTCGAATACGAGCAGTACTTC.

This chain joins TRBV2 and TRBJ2-5; the D is unclear. V shed 6 bases and J shed 2 bases, with 10 bases lying between them. CDR1 and CDR2 (germline): SNHLY, FYNNEI. The CDR3 contains 13 residues. CDR3 nucleotide sequence: TGTGCCAGCAGCGTAGACTTACAAGAGACCCAGTACTTC. Amino acid sequence: CASSVDLQETQYF.

CDR3 bases: TGTGCCAGCAGCTTACAGGGGCAGAATTCACCCCTCCACTTT. Protein: CASSLQGQNSPLHF. The V call is TRBV7-9, the J call TRBJ1-6; weak D call: TRBD1 (6 bases). V lost 2 bases and J lost 7, with 9 bases in between. The germline V gene encodes CDR1 SEHNR and CDR2 FQNEAQ (reference sequence). The CDR3 length is 14 residues.

The chain recombines TRBV14 with TRBJ1-2; 10 nucleotides line up with TRBD1. Germline V CDR1 and CDR2: SGHDN, FVKESK. V shed 4 bases, J shed 7 bases, and the junction held 3 bases outside the gene matches. The CDR3 spans 13 residues. CDR3 loop: CASSRRDRGGYTF. DNA of the CDR3: TGTGCCAGCAGCCGCCGGGACAGGGGTGGCTACACCTTC. The full variable domain, in which reference TRBV14 and TRBJ1-2 provide the parts outside the CDR3, is EAGVTQFPSHSVIEKGQTVTLRCDPISGHDNLYWYRRVMGKEIKFLLHFVKESKQDESGMPNNRFLAERTGGTYSTLKVQPAELEDSGVYFCASSRRDRGGYTFGSGTRLTVV.

V and J are TRBV5-4 and TRBJ2-1; 7 bases align to TRBD1. J lost 1 base, V lost 4 bases, and 8 bases had no gene match. The CDR3 is 16 residues long. Germline V gene data show CDR1 as SGHNT and CDR2 as YYREEE (reference sequence). The CDR3 here is CASSETGRDSYNEQFF. The CDR3 coding sequence is TGTGCCAGCAGCGAGACAGGGCGCGATTCCTACAATGAGCAGTTCTTC.

Points on this clone: At one end, the junction sequence differs from germline, possibly due to a read error. This chain uses TRBV4-1 with TRBJ2-7; 10 bases are a match to TRBD2. Germline loops: CDR1 MGHRA, CDR2 YSYEKL. The CDR3 extends over 17 amino acids. Written as DNA, the CDR3 is TGCGCCAGCAGCCACGCCCTGCCACTAGCGGGACCCGGGGAGCAGTGCTTC. This gives the protein CASSHALPLAGPGEQCF.

The rearrangement links TRBV4-1 to TRBJ2-3, with D possibly TRBD1 on 6 matching bases. The CDR3 extends over 18 amino acids. Germline V gene data show CDR1 as MGHRA and CDR2 as YSYEKL. V was shortened by 1 base and J by 4 bases, with 21 bases between the two germline ends. The CDR3 nucleotides read TGCGCCAGCAGCCAAGGGCCCAGGGGACCCCCTGGAGCAGATACGCAGTATTTT. This translates into CASSQGPRGPPGADTQYF.

This clone showed up just once. V usage is TRBV12-3 or TRBV12-4 and J usage is TRBJ2-7; 7 nucleotides match TRBD2. This CDR3 spans 13 amino acids. With V trimmed by 7 bases and J by 5 bases, 8 bases remained unmatched. The CDR3 DNA reads TGTGCCAGCACCCCCCGCGGGGGTCACGAGCAGTACTTC. Its translation: CASTPRGGHEQYF.

This CDR3 reads CASSPWTGYTGELFF. The CDR3 bases are TGTGCCAGTAGTCCTTGGACAGGGTACACCGGGGAGCTGTTTTTT. J is TRBJ2-2 and V is TRBV19; 8 bases are a match to TRBD1. CDR1 is LNHDA, CDR2 SQIVND, per germline (reference sequence). CDR3 length: 15 amino acids. The V and J ends lost 5 bases and 3 bases, in that order; junction bases with no gene match: 5. The full variable domain, with the rest looked up from reference TRBV19 and TRBJ2-2, is DGGITQSPKYLFRKEGQNVTLSCEQNLNHDAMYWYRQDPGQGLRLIYYSQIVNDFQKGDIAEGYSVSREKKESFPLTVTSAQKNPTAFYLCASSPWTGYTGELFFGEGSRLTVL.